The next 17 T cell receptor beta chains were all read from a single sample in a study of beta chain features in type 1 diabetes. No antigen has been identified for these receptors. Expressed TCRB transcripts were sequenced, since all the RNA that had been isolated was reverse transcribed. Here immunoSEQ multiplex PCR was the method, and the copy in TCRdb shows in-frame clones only, minus some. The sample contains 600,000 to 700,000 clones, roughly 13% of which appear only once. Regarding the study as a whole: In every one of the four CD4+ subsets, TCRB CDR3s were moderately but significantly shorter in Type 1 diabetes patients.

What was sequenced was naive CD4+ T cells from blood. The source of these receptors is a man aged 18 to 30 with type 1 diabetes.

The table lists this clone with a few counts. The chain recombines TRBV10-3 with TRBJ2-5, with 10 positions matching TRBD2. From germline, CDR1 is ENHRY and CDR2 SYGVKD. The CDR3 runs to 13 residues. With V trimmed by 10 bases and J by 2 bases, 4 bases remained unmatched. The CDR3 DNA is TGTGCCACCCAGCGGGGGGGACAAGAGACCCAGTACTTC. Encoded protein: CATQRGGQETQYF.

The rearrangement uses TRBV7-9 and TRBJ1-2, with no clear D. Trimming removed 5 bases at V and 5 bases at J, with 18 bases between. This CDR3 contains 15 residues. CDR1 SEHNR and CDR2 FQNEAQ come from the germline V gene (reference sequence). CDR3 DNA: TGTGCCAGCAGCCCCCAGTGGCGCGAGGAGTATGGCTACACCTTC. Protein: CASSPQWREEYGYTF.

The CDR3 reads CASSSAGLAGGNEQFF. For the CDR3, the DNA is TGCGCCAGCAGCTCCGCCGGACTAGCGGGAGGGAATGAGCAGTTCTTC. This sequence joins TRBV5-1 and TRBJ2-1; TRBD2 agrees at 15 bases. The germline CDR1 and CDR2 sequences are SGHRS and YFSETQ. Trimming at V came to 3 bases and at J to 7 bases, leaving 5 bases not matched to a gene. The CDR3 loop spans 16 amino acids.

This clone occurred a few times. The rearrangement uses TRBV15 and TRBJ1-2; no clear D gene. CDR1 and CDR2 from the germline V gene are LNHNV and YYDKDF (reference sequence). CDR3 length equals 15 residues. V was clipped by 6 bases and J by 3 bases, with 17 bases between them. DNA of the CDR3: TGTGCCACCAGTGCGAGCCAATTGACTTACTATGGCTACACCTTC. Translation gives CATSASQLTYYGYTF. Full variable domain (outside the CDR3, taken from reference TRBV15 and TRBJ1-2): DAMVIQNPRYQVTQFGKPVTLSCSQTLNHNVMYWYQQKSSQAPKLLFHYYDKDFNNEADTPDNFQSRRPNTSFCFLDIRSPGLGDTAMYLCATSASQLTYYGYTFGSGTRLTVV.

This clone appeared a few times. The chain combines TRBV7-9 with TRBJ2-3; 9 bases align to TRBD2. Germline loops: CDR1 SEHNR, CDR2 FQNEAQ (reference sequence). The CDR3 covers 14 residues. Losses at the gene ends were 4 bases for V and 2 bases for J; bases not matched to a gene: 1. CDR3 amino acids: CASSSSGATDTQYF. The CDR3 bases are TGTGCCAGCAGCTCTAGCGGGGCCACAGATACGCAGTATTTT.

The chain combines TRBV5-1 with TRBJ2-5; D might be TRBD2 (6 bases). The CDR3 covers 14 residues. Germline V lookup: CDR1 SGHRS, CDR2 YFSETQ. Trimming took off 0 bases at V and 3 bases at J, with 9 bases between the two ends. The CDR3 reads CASSLDGGEETQYF. CDR3 nucleotides: TGCGCCAGCAGCTTGGATGGAGGGGAAGAGACCCAGTACTTC.

V and J are TRBV20-1 and TRBJ2-7; no clear D gene. Germline V gene data show CDR1 as DFQATT and CDR2 as SNEGSKA (reference sequence). Trimming took off 5 bases at V and 3 bases at J, with 8 bases between the two ends. The CDR3 is made up of 11 amino acids. The CDR3 region is CSAEVVYEQYF. The CDR3 region has the DNA TGCAGTGCTGAGGTCGTCTACGAGCAGTACTTC.

V and J are TRBV5-1 and TRBJ2-7; possible D gene TRBD1, 6 bases. Trimming shortened V by 5 bases and J by 0 bases, and 12 bases separated the two germline ends. Germline CDR1 is SGHRS and CDR2 is YFSETQ. CDR3 length equals 14 residues. The CDR3 region has the DNA TGCGCCAGCAGTGCAGGGGACCGCTCCTACGAGCAGTACTTC. Translation gives CASSAGDRSYEQYF.

This clone was picked up a small number of times. The V gene is TRBV4-1, the J gene TRBJ2-5; D gene ambiguous. Germline CDR1 is MGHRA and CDR2 is YSYEKL. V was cut by 2 bases and J by 4 bases, with 14 bases left in between. The CDR3 is 15 amino acids. In DNA form, the CDR3 reads TGCGCCAGCAGCCAAAAGACGGATCCGGGAGAGACCCAGTACTTC. Its protein product is CASSQKTDPGETQYF.

This sequence joins TRBV10-3 and TRBJ1-2, with 7 bases fitting TRBD1. Per germline, CDR1 ENHRY and CDR2 SYGVKD. J lost 2 bases, V lost 0 bases, and 3 bases had no gene match. The CDR3 loop spans 15 amino acids. In DNA, the CDR3 is TGTGCCATCAGTGAGTCGAAGGGACAGAACTATGGCTACACCTTC. As protein: CAISESKGQNYGYTF.

The CDR3 here is CASRLRGSPQYF. CDR3 nucleotide sequence: TGTGCCAGCAGGTTGCGAGGGTCCCCCCAGTACTTC. The rearrangement uses TRBV6-6 and TRBJ2-5; tentatively, D is TRBD2 (5 bases). The V end was cut by 6 bases, the J end by 9 bases, with 14 bases between. The germline CDR1 and CDR2 sequences are MNHNY and SVGAGI (reference sequence). The CDR3 consists of 12 residues.

This clone was detected only a few times. The V and J genes are TRBV30 and TRBJ2-5; 7 bases line up with TRBD1. This CDR3 is 14 amino acids long. Trimming at V came to 3 bases and at J to 5 bases, leaving 9 bases not matched to a gene. CDR1 and CDR2 (germline): GTSNPN, SVGIG (reference sequence). The DNA of the CDR3 is TGTGCCTGGAGCCTCGAGGGGGCGGGTGAGACCCAGTACTTC. This sequence encodes CAWSLEGAGETQYF. Full variable domain (rest looked up from reference TRBV30 and TRBJ2-5): SQTIHQWPATLVQPVGSPLSLECTVEGTSNPNLYWYRQAAGRGLQLLFYSVGIGQISSEVPQNLSASRPQDRQFILSSKKLLLSDSGFYLCAWSLEGAGETQYFGPGTRLLVL.

There are a few counts of this clone. The rearrangement uses TRBV7-9 and TRBJ2-5; perhaps TRBD2 as D (6 bases). CDR1 SEHNR and CDR2 FQNEAQ come from the germline V gene (reference sequence). The CDR3 sequence is 9 residues long. Trimming stripped 8 bases from V and 10 bases from J, with 8 bases between. CDR3 DNA sequence: TGTGCCAGCGGGGAGGACCAGTACTTC. Its translation is CASGEDQYF. The full variable domain, completed using reference TRBV7-9 and TRBJ2-5, is DTGVSQNPRHKITKRGQNVTFRCDPISEHNRLYWYRQTLGQGPEFLTYFQNEAQLEKSRLLSDRFSAERPKGSFSTLEIQRTEQGDSAMYLCASGEDQYFGPGTRLLVL.

This clone came up a few times. The chain couples TRBV28 to TRBJ1-1, with 11 bases that match TRBD1. Germline lookup yields CDR1 MDHEN and CDR2 SYDVKM. The CDR3 length is 16 residues. V gave up 5 bases and J gave up 5 bases; unmatched junction bases: 10. Here the CDR3 reads CASSQIPGQGDTEAFF. CDR3 in DNA: TGTGCCAGCAGTCAAATACCGGGACAGGGGGATACTGAAGCTTTCTTT.

This clone has a handful of counts. This rearrangement joins TRBV19 to TRBJ1-1, with a possible D match to TRBD1 (6 bases). CDR3 length: 13 residues. From germline, CDR1 is LNHDA and CDR2 SQIVND (reference sequence). The ends were cut back, 4 bases at V and 3 bases at J, with 9 bases in the middle. This CDR3 is CASSRSGDTEAFF. CDR3 sequence (DNA): TGTGCCAGTAGTAGATCAGGGGACACTGAAGCTTTCTTT. Full variable domain (outside the CDR3, taken from reference TRBV19 and TRBJ1-1): DGGITQSPKYLFRKEGQNVTLSCEQNLNHDAMYWYRQDPGQGLRLIYYSQIVNDFQKGDIAEGYSVSREKKESFPLTVTSAQKNPTAFYLCASSRSGDTEAFFGQGTRLTVV.

V and J are TRBV7-9 and TRBJ2-3; 9 bases agree with TRBD1. Germline values: CDR1 SEHNR, CDR2 FQNEAQ (reference sequence). The CDR3 contains 14 residues. The J segment lost 5 bases and the V segment lost 5 bases, leaving 5 bases of the junction unmatched. The CDR3 DNA reads TGTGCCAGCAGCCGGACAGGGGAGGGAGATACGCAGTATTTT. This encodes CASSRTGEGDTQYF. The full variable domain, completed using reference TRBV7-9 and TRBJ2-3, is DTGVSQNPRHKITKRGQNVTFRCDPISEHNRLYWYRQTLGQGPEFLTYFQNEAQLEKSRLLSDRFSAERPKGSFSTLEIQRTEQGDSAMYLCASSRTGEGDTQYFGPGTRLTVL.

J is TRBJ1-1 and V is TRBV19; D unresolved. From germline, CDR1 is LNHDA and CDR2 SQIVND (reference sequence). V lost 8 bases, J lost 0 bases, and 25 bases lay in between. This CDR3 is 18 amino acids long. As DNA, the CDR3 is TGTGCCAGTTGGATAGGGTCATCCTACCCGAGGTTGAACACTGAAGCTTTCTTT. Protein: CASWIGSSYPRLNTEAFF.